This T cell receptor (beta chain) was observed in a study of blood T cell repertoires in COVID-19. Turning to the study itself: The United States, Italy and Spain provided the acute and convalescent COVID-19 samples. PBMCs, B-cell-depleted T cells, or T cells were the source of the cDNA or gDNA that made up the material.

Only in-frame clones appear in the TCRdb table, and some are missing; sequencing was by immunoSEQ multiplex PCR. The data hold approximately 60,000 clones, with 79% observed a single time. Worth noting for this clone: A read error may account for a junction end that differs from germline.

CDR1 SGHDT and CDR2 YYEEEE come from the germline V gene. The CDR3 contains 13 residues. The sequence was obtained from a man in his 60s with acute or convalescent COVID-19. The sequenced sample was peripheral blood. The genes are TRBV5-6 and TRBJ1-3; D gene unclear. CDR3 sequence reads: CASSLAGVNAIYF. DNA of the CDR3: TGTGCCAGCAGCTTGGCCGGTGTAAACGCCATATATTTT.